The entry that follows covers one TCR beta chain sequence. What it binds is unknown. This CDR3 is built from 15 residues. V gave up 6 bases and J gave up 7 bases; unmatched junction bases: 10. The germline V gene has CDR1 SGHRS and CDR2 YFSETQ. At the survey level, the v3.0 immunoSEQ assay was run. TCRdb's copy holds only in-frame clones and misses some; the assay was immunoSEQ multiplex PCR. The data hold some 17,000 clones, with about four fifths observed a single time. This sample was included in a study of long-term antiretroviral therapy in people with HIV. Findings and caveats of the study: Repertoires in HIV (unlike those of controls) had narrower CDR3 length ranges. Diversity measured after ART increased yet remained under transplant donor controls.

The sample here was unsorted PBMCs, taken at the start of antiretroviral therapy. The genes are TRBV5-1 and TRBJ1-6; 7 bases are a match to TRBD1. This TCR came from a man aged 25-40 years with HIV. The CDR3 DNA reads TGCGCCAGCAACGCCGAGGGGGCGCGCAATTCACCCCTCCACTTT. This translates into CASNAEGARNSPLHF.